This T cell receptor beta chain was sequenced in a study of blood T cell repertoires in COVID-19. Study summary: Whether acute or convalescent, the COVID-19 samples came from the United States, Italy and Spain.

CDR3 size: 12 residues. The V end was cut by 5 bases, the J end by 8 bases, with 13 bases between. CDR1 and CDR2 from the germline V gene are MDHEN and SYDVKM. In the original analysis: Estimation of nucleated cell counts relied on the amplification of reference gene primers. Produced via immunoSEQ multiplex PCR; TCRdb's table is partial and in-frame only. From that table come the V and J calls and clone size; the DNA was used to work out D and trimming. The top ten hold about 1.5% of the sample, which has approximately 150,000 clones, approximately 84% seen once. This chain links TRBV28 with TRBJ2-7; the D gene is possibly TRBD1 (6 bases). Sequenced sample: peripheral blood. The sequence was obtained from a man in his fifties or sixties with acute or convalescent COVID-19. The CDR3 spells CASSAQGRQQYF. The DNA for the CDR3 is TGTGCCAGCAGTGCACAGGGTAGGCAGCAGTACTTC.